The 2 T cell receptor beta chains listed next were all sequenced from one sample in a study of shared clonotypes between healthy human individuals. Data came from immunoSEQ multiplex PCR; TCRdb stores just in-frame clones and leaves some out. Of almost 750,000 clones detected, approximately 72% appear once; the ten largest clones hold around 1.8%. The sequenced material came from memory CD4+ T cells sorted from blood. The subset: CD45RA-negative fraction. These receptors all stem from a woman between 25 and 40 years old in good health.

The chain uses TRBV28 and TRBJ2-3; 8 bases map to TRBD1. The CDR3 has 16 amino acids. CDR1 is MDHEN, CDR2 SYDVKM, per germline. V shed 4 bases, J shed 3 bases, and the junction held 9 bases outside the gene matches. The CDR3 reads CASSSLDRGWTDTQYF. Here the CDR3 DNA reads TGTGCCAGCAGTTCCCTAGACAGGGGTTGGACAGATACGCAGTATTTT.

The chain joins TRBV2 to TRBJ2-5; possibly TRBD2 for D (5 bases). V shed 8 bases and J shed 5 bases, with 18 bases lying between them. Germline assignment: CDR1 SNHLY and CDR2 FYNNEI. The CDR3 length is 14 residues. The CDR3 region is CASGGRWGVETQYF. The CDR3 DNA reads TGTGCCAGCGGCGGACGGTGGGGAGTGGAGACCCAGTACTTC.